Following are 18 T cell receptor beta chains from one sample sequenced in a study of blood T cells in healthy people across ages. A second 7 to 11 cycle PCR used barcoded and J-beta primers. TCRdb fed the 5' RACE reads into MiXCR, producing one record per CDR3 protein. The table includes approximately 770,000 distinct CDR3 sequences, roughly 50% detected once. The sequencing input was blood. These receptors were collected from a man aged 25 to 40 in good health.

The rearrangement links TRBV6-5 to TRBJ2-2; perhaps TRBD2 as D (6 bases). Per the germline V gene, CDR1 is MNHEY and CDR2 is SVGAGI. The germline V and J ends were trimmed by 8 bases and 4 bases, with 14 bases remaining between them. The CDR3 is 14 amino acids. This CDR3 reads CASSWAGTTGELFF. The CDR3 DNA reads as TGTGCCAGCTCATGGGCGGGAACCACCGGGGAGCTGTTTTTT.

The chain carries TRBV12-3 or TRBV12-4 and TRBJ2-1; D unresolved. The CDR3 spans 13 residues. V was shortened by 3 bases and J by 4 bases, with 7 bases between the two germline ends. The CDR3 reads CASSFLGYNEQFF. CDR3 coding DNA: TGTGCCAGCAGTTTCCTAGGATACAATGAGCAGTTCTTC.

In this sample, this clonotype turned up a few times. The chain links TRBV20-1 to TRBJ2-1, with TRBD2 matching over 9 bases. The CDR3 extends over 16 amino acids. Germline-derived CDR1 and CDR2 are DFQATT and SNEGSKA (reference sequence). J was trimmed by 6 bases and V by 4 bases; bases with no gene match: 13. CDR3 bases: TGCAGTGCTATAACTAGCGGGTCCTCCTGGGGCAATGAGCAGTTCTTC. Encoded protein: CSAITSGSSWGNEQFF.

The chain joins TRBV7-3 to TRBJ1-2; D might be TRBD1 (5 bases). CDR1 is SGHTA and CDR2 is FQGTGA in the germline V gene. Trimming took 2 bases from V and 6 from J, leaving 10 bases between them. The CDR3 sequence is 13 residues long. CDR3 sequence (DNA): TGTGCCAGCAGCTTACGGGACGGAGATGGCTACACCTTC. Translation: CASSLRDGDGYTF. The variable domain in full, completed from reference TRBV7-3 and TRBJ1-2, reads GAGVSQTPSNKVTEKGKYVELRCDPISGHTALYWYRQSLGQGPEFLIYFQGTGAADDSGLPNDRFFAVRPEGSVSTLKIQRTERGDSAVYLCASSLRDGDGYTFGSGTRLTVV.

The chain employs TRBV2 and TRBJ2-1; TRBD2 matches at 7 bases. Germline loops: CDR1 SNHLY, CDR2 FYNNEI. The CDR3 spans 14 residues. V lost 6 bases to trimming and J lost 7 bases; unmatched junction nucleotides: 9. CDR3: CASRGGWGSNEQFF. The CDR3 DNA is TGTGCCAGCAGGGGGGGGTGGGGGAGTAATGAGCAGTTCTTC.

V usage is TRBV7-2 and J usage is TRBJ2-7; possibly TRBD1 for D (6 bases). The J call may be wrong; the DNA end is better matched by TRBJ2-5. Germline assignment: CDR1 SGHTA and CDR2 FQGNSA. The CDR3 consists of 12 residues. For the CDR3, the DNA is TGTGCCAGCAGAAACAGGGCGGAGACCCAGTACTTC. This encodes CASRNRAETQYF.

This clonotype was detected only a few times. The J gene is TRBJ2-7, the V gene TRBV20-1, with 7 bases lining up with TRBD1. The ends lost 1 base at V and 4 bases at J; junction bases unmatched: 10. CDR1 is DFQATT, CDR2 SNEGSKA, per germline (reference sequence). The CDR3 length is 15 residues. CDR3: CSARGETGFLYEQYF. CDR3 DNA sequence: TGCAGTGCTAGAGGAGAGACAGGGTTCCTTTACGAGCAGTACTTC.

The CDR3 spells CASSSRQGLQPQHF. For the CDR3, the DNA is TGTGCCAGCAGTTCCCGTCAGGGTCTCCAGCCCCAGCATTTT. This chain connects TRBV27 to TRBJ1-5; tentative D call: TRBD1 (5 bases). The germline gives CDR1 MNHEY, CDR2 SMNVEV (reference sequence). This CDR3 spans 14 amino acids. The V end lost 4 bases, the J end lost 7 bases, and 14 bases lay between the germline ends.

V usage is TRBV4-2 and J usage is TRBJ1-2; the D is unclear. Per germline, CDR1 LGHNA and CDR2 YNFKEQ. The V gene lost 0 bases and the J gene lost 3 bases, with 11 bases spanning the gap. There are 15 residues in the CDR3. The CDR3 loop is CASSQEVREDYGYTF. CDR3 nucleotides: TGTGCCAGCAGCCAAGAGGTCCGGGAGGACTATGGCTACACCTTC.

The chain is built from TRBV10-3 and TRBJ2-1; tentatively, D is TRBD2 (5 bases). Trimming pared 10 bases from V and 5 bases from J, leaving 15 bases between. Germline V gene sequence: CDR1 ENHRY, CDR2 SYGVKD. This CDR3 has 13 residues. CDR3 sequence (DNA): TGTGCCACGAGTGGACTGAACAACAATGAGCAGTTCTTC. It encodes CATSGLNNNEQFF.

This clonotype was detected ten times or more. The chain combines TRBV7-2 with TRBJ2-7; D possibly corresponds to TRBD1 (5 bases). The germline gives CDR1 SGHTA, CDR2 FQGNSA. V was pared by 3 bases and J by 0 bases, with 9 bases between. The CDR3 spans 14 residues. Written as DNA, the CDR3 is TGTGCCAGCAGCTTTGCGACAGCCTCCTACGAGCAGTACTTC. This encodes CASSFATASYEQYF. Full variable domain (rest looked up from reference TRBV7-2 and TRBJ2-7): GAGVSQSPSNKVTEKGKDVELRCDPISGHTALYWYRQSLGQGLEFLIYFQGNSAPDKSGLPSDRFSAERTGGSVSTLTIQRTQQEDSAVYLCASSFATASYEQYFGPGTRLTVT.

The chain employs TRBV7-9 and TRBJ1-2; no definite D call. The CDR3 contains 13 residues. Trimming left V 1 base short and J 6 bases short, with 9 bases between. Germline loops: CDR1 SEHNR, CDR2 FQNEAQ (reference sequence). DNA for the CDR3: TGTGCCAGCAGCTTAGTACAGAGAGATGGCTACACCTTC. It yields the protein CASSLVQRDGYTF. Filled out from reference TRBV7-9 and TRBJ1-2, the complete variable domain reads DTGVSQNPRHKITKRGQNVTFRCDPISEHNRLYWYRQTLGQGPEFLTYFQNEAQLEKSRLLSDRFSAERPKGSFSTLEIQRTEQGDSAMYLCASSLVQRDGYTFGSGTRLTVV.

The CDR3 region is CASSSGGQGANIQYF. In nucleotides, the CDR3 is TGTGCCAGCAGTTCGGGTGGACAGGGGGCAAACATTCAGTACTTC. The V gene is TRBV12-3 or TRBV12-4, the J gene TRBJ2-4, with TRBD1 identical over 11 bases. Trimming cost V 4 bases and J 6 bases; bases outside gene matches: 5. The CDR3 runs to 15 residues.

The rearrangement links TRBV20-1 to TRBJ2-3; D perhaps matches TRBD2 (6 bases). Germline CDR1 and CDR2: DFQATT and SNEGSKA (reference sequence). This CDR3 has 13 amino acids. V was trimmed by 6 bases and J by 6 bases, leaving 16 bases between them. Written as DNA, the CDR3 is TGCAGTGCAAGGGACTTGGGTGTGGATACGCAGTATTTT. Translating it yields CSARDLGVDTQYF.

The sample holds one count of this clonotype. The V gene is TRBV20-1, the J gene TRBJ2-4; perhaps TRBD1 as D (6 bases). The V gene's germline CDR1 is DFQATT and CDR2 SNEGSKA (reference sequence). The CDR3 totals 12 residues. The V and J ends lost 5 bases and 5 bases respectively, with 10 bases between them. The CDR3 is CSAVGHQNIQYF. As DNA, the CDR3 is TGCAGTGCTGTGGGACATCAAAACATTCAGTACTTC.

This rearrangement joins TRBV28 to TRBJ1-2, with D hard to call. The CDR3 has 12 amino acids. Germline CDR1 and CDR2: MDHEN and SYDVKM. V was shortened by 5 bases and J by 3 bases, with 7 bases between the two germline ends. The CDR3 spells CASSKTDYGYTF. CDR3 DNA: TGTGCCAGCAGTAAGACTGACTATGGCTACACCTTC.

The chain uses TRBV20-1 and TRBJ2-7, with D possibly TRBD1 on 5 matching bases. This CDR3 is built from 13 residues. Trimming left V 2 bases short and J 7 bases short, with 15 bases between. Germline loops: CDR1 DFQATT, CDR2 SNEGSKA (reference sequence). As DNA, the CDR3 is TGCAGTGCTAGAAGGCAGGGTCCGTTGGAGCAGTACTTC. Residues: CSARRQGPLEQYF.

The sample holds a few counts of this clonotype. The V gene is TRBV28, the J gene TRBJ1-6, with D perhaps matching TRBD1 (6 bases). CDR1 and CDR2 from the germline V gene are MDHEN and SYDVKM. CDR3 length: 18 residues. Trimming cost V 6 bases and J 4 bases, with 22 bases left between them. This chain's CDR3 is CASSSNRGGTLYNSPLHF. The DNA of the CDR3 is TGTGCCAGCAGCTCGAACCGTGGTGGGACACTTTATAATTCACCCCTCCACTTT. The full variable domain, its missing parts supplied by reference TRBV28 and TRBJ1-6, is DVKVTQSSRYLVKRTGEKVFLECVQDMDHENMFWYRQDPGLGLRLIYFSYDVKMKEKGDIPEGYSVSREKKERFSLILESASTNQTSMYLCASSSNRGGTLYNSPLHFGNGTRLTVT.